This passage covers 6 T cell receptor beta chains from one sample sequenced in a study of blood T cell repertoires in COVID-19. Only in-frame clones appear in the TCRdb table, and some are missing; sequencing was by immunoSEQ multiplex PCR. The top ten clones hold approximately 15% of a sample with approximately 29,000 clones, 81% of them seen once. Sequencing was done on a sample of peripheral blood. These receptors were collected from a woman aged 60-70 years with acute or convalescent COVID-19.

The J gene is TRBJ1-2, the V gene TRBV5-1; 7 nucleotides agree with TRBD1. V gave up 4 bases and J gave up 4 bases; unmatched junction bases: 7. Germline loops: CDR1 SGHRS, CDR2 YFSETQ. This CDR3 region has 14 residues. The CDR3 reads CASSPQGQAYGYTF. As DNA, the CDR3 is TGCGCCAGCAGCCCACAAGGACAGGCCTATGGCTACACCTTC.

This chain connects TRBV18 to TRBJ2-7, with a possible D match to TRBD1 (7 bases). Germline V gene lookup returns CDR1 KGHSH and CDR2 LQKENI. V shed 6 bases and J shed 7 bases, with 13 bases lying between them. CDR3 length: 12 residues. The DNA of the CDR3 is TGTGCCAGCTCGCGGGACAGCCGAGAGCAGTACTTC. It yields the protein CASSRDSREQYF.

This chain uses TRBV2 with TRBJ2-7, with TRBD1 matching 8 bases. Germline V gene data show CDR1 as SNHLY and CDR2 as FYNNEI. This CDR3 comprises 15 residues. The V gene end was trimmed by 11 bases and the J gene end by 2 bases; junction bases not matched to a gene: 14. The CDR3 coding sequence is TGTGCCCGAGATCGAGCCGGGACAGGAGCCTACGAGCAGTACTTC. This codes for CARDRAGTGAYEQYF. The full variable domain, its missing parts supplied by reference TRBV2 and TRBJ2-7, is EPEVTQTPSHQVTQMGQEVILRCVPISNHLYFYWYRQILGQKVEFLVSFYNNEISEKSEIFDDQFSVERPDGSNFTLKIRSTKLEDSAMYFCARDRAGTGAYEQYFGPGTRLTVT.

This chain connects TRBV9 to TRBJ2-5, with D perhaps matching TRBD2 (6 bases). V lost 0 bases, J lost 5 bases, and 17 bases lay in between. The germline V gene has CDR1 SGDLS and CDR2 YYNGEE. CDR3 length: 16 residues. In nucleotides, the CDR3 is TGTGCCAGCAGCGTAGCTGCAGGAGGGATATGGGAGACCCAGTACTTC. Its protein is CASSVAAGGIWETQYF.

This clone was observed a few times. V is TRBV9 and J is TRBJ2-5; D is ambiguous. Germline CDR1 SGDLS, CDR2 YYNGEE. V was clipped by 3 bases and J by 1 base, with 10 bases between them. The CDR3 is 14 residues long. DNA of the CDR3: TGTGCCAGCAGCGACCGGTCGTCCCAAGAGACCCAGTACTTC. Translated, it gives CASSDRSSQETQYF.

The V and J genes are TRBV5-6 and TRBJ1-1, with 9 bases fitting TRBD1. In germline, CDR1 is SGHDT, CDR2 YYEEEE. V lost 5 bases, J lost 4 bases, and 12 bases stayed unmatched. There are 16 residues in the CDR3. CDR3 amino acids: CASSFYTGGGGTEAFF. In DNA, the CDR3 is TGTGCCAGCAGTTTTTACACAGGGGGCGGGGGCACTGAAGCTTTCTTT. Filled out from reference TRBV5-6 and TRBJ1-1, the complete variable domain reads DAGVTQSPTHLIKTRGQQVTLRCSPKSGHDTVSWYQQALGQGPQFIFQYYEEEERQRGNFPDRFSGHQFPNYSSELNVNALLLGDSALYLCASSFYTGGGGTEAFFGQGTRLTVV.